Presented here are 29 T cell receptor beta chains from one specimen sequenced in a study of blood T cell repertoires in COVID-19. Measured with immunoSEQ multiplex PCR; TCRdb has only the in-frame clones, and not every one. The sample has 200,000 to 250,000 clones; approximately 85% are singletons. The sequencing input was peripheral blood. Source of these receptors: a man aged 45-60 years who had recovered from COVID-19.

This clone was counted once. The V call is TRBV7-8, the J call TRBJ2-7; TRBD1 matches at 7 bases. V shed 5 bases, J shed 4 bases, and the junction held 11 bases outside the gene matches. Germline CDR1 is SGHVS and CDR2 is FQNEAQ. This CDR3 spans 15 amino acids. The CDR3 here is CASSVSRDRSYEQYF. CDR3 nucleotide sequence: TGTGCCAGCAGCGTGTCCCGGGACAGATCATACGAGCAGTACTTC.

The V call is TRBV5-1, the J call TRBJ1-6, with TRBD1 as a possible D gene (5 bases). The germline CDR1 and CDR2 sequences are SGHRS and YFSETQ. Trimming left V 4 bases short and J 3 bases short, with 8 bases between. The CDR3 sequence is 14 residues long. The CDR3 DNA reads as TGCGCCAGCAGCATAGACAGCTATAATTCACCCCTCCACTTT. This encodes CASSIDSYNSPLHF.

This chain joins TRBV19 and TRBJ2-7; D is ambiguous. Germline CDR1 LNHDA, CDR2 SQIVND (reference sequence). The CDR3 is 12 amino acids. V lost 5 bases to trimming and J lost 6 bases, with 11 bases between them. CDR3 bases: TGTGCCAGTAGTGCCCCGACTTTCGAGCAGTACTTC. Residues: CASSAPTFEQYF.

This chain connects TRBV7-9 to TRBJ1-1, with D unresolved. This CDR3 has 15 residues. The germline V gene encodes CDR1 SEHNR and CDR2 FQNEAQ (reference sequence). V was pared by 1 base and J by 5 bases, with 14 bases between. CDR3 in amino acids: CASSLDALRGTEAFF. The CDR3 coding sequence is TGTGCCAGCAGCTTAGATGCGCTCCGCGGAACTGAAGCTTTCTTT.

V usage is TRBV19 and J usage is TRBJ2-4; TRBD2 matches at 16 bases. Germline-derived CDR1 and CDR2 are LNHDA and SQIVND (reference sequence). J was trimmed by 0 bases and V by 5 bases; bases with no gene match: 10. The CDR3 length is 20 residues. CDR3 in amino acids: CASSLTGLAGGPLAKNIQYF. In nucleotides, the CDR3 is TGTGCCAGTAGTCTGACGGGACTAGCGGGAGGGCCTCTAGCCAAAAACATTCAGTACTTC.

CDR3 sequence: CASSERTVGTGELFF. The CDR3 DNA sequence: TGTGCCAGCAGTGAGCGGACAGTGGGCACCGGGGAGCTGTTTTTT. This chain joins TRBV28 and TRBJ2-2; D is possibly TRBD1 (6 bases). The CDR3 contains 15 residues. The germline V gene has CDR1 MDHEN and CDR2 SYDVKM. Deletions cut 5 bases from V and 4 bases from J, with 14 bases between.

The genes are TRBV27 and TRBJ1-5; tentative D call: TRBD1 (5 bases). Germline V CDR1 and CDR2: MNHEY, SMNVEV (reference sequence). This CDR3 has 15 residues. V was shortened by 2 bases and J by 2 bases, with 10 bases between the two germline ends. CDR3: CASSLRGAGNQPQHF. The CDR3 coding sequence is TGTGCCAGCAGTTTAAGGGGTGCGGGCAATCAGCCCCAGCATTTT.

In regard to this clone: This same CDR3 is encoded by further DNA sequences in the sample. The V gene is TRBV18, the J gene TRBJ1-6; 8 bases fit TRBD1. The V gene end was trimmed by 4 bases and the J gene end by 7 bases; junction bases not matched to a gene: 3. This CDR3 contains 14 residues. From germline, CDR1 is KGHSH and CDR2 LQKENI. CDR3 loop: CASSLDRENSPLHF. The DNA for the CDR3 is TGTGCCAGCTCACTGGACAGGGAGAATTCACCCCTCCACTTT.

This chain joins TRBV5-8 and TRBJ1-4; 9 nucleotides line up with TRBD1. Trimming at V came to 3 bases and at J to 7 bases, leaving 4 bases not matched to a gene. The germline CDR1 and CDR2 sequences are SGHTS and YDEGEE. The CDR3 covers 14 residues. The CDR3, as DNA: TGTGCCAGCAGCTCGGGACAGGGTGGTGAAAAACTGTTTTTT. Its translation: CASSSGQGGEKLFF.

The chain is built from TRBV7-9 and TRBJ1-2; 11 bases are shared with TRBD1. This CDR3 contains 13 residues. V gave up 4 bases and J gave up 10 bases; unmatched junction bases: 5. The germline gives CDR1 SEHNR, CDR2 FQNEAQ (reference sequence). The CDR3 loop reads CASSYTDRGPYTF. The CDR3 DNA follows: TGTGCCAGCAGCTACACGGACAGGGGGCCCTACACCTTC. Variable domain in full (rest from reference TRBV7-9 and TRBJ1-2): DTGVSQNPRHKITKRGQNVTFRCDPISEHNRLYWYRQTLGQGPEFLTYFQNEAQLEKSRLLSDRFSAERPKGSFSTLEIQRTEQGDSAMYLCASSYTDRGPYTFGSGTRLTVV.

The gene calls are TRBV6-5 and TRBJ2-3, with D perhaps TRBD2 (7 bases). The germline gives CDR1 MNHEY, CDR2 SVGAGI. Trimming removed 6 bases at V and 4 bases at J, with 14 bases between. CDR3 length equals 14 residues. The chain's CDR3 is CASSRSGGADTQYF. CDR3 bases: TGTGCCAGCAGCCGCTCGGGGGGCGCAGATACGCAGTATTTT.

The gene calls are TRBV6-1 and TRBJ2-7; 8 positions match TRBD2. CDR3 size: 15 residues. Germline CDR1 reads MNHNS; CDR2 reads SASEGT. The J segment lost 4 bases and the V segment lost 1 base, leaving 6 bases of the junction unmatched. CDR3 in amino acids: CASSEESGSVYEQYF. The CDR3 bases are TGTGCCAGCAGTGAAGAAAGCGGGAGCGTTTACGAGCAGTACTTC.

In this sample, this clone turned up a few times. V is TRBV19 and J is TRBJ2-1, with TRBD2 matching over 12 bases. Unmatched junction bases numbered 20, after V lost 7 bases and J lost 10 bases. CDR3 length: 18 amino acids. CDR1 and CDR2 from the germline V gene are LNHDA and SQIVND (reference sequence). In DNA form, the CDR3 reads TGTGCCAGTACCAGGGGACTCACTGGTCCCGGGACTAGCGGGGAGCAGTTCTTC. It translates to CASTRGLTGPGTSGEQFF.

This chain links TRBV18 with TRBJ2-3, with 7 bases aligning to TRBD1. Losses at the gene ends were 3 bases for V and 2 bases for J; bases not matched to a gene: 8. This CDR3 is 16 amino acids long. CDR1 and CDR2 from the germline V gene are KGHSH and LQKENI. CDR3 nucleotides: TGTGCCAGCTCACCCGTCGGCGGACAGGCCACAGATACGCAGTATTTT. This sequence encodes CASSPVGGQATDTQYF.

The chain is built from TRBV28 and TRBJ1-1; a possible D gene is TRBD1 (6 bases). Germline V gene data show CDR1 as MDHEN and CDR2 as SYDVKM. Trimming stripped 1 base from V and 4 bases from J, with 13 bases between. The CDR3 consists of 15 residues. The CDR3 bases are TGTGCCAGCAGTTTATTTTCGAAAGGGGGCACTGAAGCTTTCTTT. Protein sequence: CASSLFSKGGTEAFF.

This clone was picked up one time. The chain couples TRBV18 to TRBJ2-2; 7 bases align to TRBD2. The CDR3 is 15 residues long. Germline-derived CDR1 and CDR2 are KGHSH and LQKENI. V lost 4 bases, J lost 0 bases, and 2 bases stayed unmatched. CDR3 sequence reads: CASSLLATNTGELFF. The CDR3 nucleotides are TGTGCCAGCTCACTACTAGCGACGAACACCGGGGAGCTGTTTTTT.

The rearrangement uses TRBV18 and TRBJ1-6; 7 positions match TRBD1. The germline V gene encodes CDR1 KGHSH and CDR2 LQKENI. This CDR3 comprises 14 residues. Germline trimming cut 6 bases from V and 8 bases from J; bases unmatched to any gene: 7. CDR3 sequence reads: CASSPDRAHSPLHF. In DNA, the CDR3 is TGTGCCAGCTCCCCCGACAGGGCACATTCACCCCTCCACTTT.

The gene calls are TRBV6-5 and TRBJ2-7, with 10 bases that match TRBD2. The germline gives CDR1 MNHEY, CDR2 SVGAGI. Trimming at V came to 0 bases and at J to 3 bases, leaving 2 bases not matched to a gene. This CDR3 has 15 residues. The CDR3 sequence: CASSYSSSGSYEQYF. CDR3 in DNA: TGTGCCAGCAGTTACTCGTCTAGCGGGAGCTACGAGCAGTACTTC.

The CDR3 loop reads CASRRTSGMHEQYF. The CDR3 nucleotides read TGTGCCAGCAGGAGGACTAGCGGGATGCACGAGCAGTACTTC. The V and J genes are TRBV27 and TRBJ2-7; 12 nucleotides line up with TRBD2. This CDR3 is built from 14 residues. The germline V gene has CDR1 MNHEY and CDR2 SMNVEV (reference sequence). V was clipped by 6 bases and J by 5 bases; unmatched bases: 5.

CDR3 in amino acids: CASRTYNQGDEQFF. CDR3 coding DNA: TGTGCCAGCCGAACGTATAACCAGGGGGATGAGCAGTTCTTC. This rearrangement joins TRBV18 to TRBJ2-1; 7 nucleotides agree with TRBD1. V lost 8 bases to trimming and J lost 8 bases; unmatched junction nucleotides: 12. CDR1 KGHSH and CDR2 LQKENI come from the germline V gene. The CDR3 spans 14 residues.

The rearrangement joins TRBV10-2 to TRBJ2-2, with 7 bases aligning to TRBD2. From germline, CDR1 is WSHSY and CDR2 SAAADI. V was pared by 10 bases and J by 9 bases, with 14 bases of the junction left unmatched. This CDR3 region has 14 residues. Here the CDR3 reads CATTRRERGRELFF. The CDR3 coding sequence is TGCGCCACCACCAGGCGGGAGAGAGGGAGGGAGCTGTTTTTT.

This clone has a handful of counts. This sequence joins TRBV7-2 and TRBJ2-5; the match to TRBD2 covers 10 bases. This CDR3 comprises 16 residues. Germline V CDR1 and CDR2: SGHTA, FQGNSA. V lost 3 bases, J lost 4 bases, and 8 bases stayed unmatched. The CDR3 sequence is CASSFGSGRARETQYF. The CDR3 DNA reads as TGTGCCAGCAGCTTCGGCAGCGGGAGGGCCCGAGAGACCCAGTACTTC.

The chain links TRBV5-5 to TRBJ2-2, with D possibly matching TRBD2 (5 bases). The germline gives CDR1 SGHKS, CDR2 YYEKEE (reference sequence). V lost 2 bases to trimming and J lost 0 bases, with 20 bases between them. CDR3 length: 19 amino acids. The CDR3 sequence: CASSLRRVDGLSNTGELFF. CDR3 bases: TGTGCCAGCAGCTTAAGGCGGGTGGACGGACTCTCGAACACCGGGGAGCTGTTTTTT. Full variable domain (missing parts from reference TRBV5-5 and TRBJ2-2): DAGVTQSPTHLIKTRGQQVTLRCSPISGHKSVSWYQQVLGQGPQFIFQYYEKEERGRGNFPDRFSARQFPNYSSELNVNALLLGDSALYLCASSLRRVDGLSNTGELFFGEGSRLTVL.

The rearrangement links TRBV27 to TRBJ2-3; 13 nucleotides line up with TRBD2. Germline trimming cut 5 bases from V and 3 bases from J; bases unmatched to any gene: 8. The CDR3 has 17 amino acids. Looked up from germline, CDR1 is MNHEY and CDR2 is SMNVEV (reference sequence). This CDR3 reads CASSGTGLAGVTDTQYF. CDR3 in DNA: TGTGCCAGCAGTGGGACAGGACTAGCGGGAGTTACAGATACGCAGTATTTT.

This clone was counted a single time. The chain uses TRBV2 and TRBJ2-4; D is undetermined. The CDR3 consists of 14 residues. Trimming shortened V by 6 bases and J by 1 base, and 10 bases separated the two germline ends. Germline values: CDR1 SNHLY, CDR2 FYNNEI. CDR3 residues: CASRFDTAKNIQYF. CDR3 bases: TGTGCCAGCAGATTCGACACCGCCAAAAACATTCAGTACTTC.

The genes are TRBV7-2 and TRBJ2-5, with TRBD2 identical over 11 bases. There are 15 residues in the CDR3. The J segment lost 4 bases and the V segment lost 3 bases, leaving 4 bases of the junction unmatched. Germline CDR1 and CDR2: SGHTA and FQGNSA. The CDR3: CASSFVAGGRETQYF. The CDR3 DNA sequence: TGTGCCAGCAGCTTCGTAGCGGGAGGGAGAGAGACCCAGTACTTC.

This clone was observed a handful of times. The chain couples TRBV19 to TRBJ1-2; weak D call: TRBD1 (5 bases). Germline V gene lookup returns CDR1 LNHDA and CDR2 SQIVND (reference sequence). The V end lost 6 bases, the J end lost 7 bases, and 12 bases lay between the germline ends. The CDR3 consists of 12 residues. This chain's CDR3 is CASRTQGAGYTF. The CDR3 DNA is TGTGCCAGTAGGACCCAGGGCGCTGGCTACACCTTC.

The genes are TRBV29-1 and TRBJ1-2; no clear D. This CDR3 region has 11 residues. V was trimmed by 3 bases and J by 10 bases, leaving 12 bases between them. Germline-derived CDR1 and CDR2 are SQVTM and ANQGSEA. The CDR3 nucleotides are TGCAGCGTTGACAGGCTGAGCCTCTACACCTTC. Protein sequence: CSVDRLSLYTF.

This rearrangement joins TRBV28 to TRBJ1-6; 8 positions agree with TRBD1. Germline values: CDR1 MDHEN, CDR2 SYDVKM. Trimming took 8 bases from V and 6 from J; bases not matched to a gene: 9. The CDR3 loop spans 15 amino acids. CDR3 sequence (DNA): TGTGCCAGCGGGGGACAGGAGATTCTTAATTCACCCCTCCACTTT. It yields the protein CASGGQEILNSPLHF.